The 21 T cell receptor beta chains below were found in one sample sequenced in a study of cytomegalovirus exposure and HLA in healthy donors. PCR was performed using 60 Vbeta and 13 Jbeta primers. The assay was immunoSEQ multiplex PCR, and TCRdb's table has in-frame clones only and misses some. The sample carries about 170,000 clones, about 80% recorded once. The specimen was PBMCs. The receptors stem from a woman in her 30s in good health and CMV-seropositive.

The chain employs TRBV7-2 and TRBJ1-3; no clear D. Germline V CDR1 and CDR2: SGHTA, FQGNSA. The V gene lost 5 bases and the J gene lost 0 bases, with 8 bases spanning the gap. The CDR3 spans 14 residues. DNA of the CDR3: TGTGCCAGCAGCCCCCTAGGCTCTGGAAACACCATATATTTT. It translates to CASSPLGSGNTIYF.

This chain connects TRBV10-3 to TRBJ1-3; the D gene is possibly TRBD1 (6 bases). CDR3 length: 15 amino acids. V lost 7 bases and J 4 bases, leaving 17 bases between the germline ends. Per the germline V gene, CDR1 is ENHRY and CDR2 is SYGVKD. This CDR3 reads CAITEGGGRGNTIYF. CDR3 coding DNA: TGTGCCATCACCGAAGGGGGGGGCCGAGGAAACACCATATATTTT.

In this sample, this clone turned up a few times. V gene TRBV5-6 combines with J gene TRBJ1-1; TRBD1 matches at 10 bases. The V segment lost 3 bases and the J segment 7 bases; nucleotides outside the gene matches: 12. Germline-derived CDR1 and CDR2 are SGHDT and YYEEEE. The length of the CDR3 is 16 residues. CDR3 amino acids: CASSSILTGGGGEAFF. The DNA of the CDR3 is TGTGCCAGCAGCTCAATACTGACAGGGGGCGGGGGTGAAGCTTTCTTT.

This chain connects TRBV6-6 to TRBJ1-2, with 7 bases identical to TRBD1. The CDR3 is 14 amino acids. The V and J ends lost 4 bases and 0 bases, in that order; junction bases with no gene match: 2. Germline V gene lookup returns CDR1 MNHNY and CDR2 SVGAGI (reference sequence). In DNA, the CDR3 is TGTGCCAGCAGTTGGGACAGTTCTAACTATGGCTACACCTTC. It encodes CASSWDSSNYGYTF.

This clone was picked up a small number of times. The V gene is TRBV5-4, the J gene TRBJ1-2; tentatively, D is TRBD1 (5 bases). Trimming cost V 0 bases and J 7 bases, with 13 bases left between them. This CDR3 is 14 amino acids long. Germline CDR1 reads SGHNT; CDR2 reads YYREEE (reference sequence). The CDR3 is CASSLVGGSGGYTF. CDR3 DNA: TGTGCCAGCAGCTTGGTGGGGGGATCTGGTGGCTACACCTTC.

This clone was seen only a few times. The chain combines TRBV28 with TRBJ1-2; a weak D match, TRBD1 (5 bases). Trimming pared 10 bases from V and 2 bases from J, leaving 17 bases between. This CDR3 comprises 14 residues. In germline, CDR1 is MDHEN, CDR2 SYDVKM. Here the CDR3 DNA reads TGTGCCACGGAACGGGGGGACCCGAACTATGGCTACACCTTC. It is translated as CATERGDPNYGYTF.

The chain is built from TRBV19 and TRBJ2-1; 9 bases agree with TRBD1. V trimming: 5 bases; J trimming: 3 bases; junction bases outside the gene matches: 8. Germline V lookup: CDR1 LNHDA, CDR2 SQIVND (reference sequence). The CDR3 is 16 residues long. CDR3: CASSAGQGFSYNEQFF. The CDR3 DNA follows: TGTGCCAGTAGTGCCGGACAGGGGTTCAGCTACAATGAGCAGTTCTTC.

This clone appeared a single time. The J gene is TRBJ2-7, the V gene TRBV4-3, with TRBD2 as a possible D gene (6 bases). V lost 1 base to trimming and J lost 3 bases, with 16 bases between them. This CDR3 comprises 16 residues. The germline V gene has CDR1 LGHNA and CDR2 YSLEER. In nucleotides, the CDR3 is TGCGCCAGCAGCCAAGTGGCGGGGACCTGGGACTACGAGCAGTACTTC. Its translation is CASSQVAGTWDYEQYF.

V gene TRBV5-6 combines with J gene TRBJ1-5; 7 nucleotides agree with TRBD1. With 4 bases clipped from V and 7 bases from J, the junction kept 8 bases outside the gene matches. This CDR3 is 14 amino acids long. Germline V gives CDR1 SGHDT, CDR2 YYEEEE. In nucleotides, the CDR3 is TGTGCCAGCAGCGGCCGGGACAGTGACCAGCCCCAGCATTTT. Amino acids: CASSGRDSDQPQHF.

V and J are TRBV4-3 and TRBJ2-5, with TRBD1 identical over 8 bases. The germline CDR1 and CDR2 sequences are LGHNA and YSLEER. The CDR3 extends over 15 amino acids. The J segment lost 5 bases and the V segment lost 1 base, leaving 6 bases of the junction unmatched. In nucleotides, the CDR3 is TGCGCCAGCAGCCAAGGAACAGGGGGGCGGGAGACCCAGTACTTC. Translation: CASSQGTGGRETQYF.

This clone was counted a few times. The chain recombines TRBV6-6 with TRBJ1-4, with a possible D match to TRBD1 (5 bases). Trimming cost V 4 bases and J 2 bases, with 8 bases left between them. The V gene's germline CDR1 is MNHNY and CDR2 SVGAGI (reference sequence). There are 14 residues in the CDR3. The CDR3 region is CASSSRATNEKLFF. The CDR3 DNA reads TGTGCCAGCAGTTCCAGGGCGACTAATGAAAAACTGTTTTTT.

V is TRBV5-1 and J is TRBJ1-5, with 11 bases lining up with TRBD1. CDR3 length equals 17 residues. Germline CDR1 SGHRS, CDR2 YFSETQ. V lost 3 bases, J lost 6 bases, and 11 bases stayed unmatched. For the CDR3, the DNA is TGCGCCAGCAGCTATGGCACCGGGACAGGGGGGGTTCAGCCCCAGCATTTT. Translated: CASSYGTGTGGVQPQHF. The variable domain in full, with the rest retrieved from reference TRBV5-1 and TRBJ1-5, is KAGVTQTPRYLIKTRGQQVTLSCSPISGHRSVSWYQQTPGQGLQFLFEYFSETQRNKGNFPGRFSGRQFSNSRSEMNVSTLELGDSALYLCASSYGTGTGGVQPQHFGDGTRLSIL.

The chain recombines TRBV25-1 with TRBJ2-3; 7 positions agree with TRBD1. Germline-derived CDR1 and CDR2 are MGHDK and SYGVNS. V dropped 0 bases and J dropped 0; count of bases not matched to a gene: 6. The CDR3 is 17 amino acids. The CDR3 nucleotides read TGTGCCAGCAGTGAATACGCCGGGACAGTGAGCACAGATACGCAGTATTTT. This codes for CASSEYAGTVSTDTQYF.

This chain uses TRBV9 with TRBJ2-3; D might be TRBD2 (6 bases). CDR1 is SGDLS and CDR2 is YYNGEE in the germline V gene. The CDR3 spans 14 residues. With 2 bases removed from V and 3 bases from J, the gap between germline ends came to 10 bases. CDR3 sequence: CASSVQRVTDTQYF. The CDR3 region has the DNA TGTGCCAGCAGCGTTCAGCGGGTGACAGATACGCAGTATTTT.

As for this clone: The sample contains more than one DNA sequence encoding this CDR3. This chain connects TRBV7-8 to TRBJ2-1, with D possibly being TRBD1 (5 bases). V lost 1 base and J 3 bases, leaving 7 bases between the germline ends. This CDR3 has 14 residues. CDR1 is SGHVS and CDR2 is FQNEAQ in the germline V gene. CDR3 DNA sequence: TGTGCCAGCAGCTTAGGCCAGGGCTACAATGAGCAGTTCTTC. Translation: CASSLGQGYNEQFF.

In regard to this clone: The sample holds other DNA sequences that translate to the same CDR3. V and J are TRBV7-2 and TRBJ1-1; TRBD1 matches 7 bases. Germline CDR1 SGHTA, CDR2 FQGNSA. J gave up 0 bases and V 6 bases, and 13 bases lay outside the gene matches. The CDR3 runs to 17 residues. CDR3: CASRPPRGTTMNTEAFF. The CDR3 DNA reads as TGTGCCAGCAGACCGCCCAGGGGGACGACGATGAACACTGAAGCTTTCTTT.

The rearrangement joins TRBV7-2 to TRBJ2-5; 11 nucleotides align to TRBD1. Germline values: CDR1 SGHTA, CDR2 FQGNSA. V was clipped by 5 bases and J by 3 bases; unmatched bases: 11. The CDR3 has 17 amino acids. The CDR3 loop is CASSRTGGAWGKETQYF. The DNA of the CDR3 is TGTGCCAGCAGCCGGACAGGGGGCGCCTGGGGTAAAGAGACCCAGTACTTC.

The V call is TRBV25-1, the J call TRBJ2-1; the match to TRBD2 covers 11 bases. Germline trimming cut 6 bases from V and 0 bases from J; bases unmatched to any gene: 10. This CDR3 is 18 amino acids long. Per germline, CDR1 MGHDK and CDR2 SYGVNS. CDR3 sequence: CASRSLAGGPSSYNEQFF. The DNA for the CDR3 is TGTGCCAGCAGGAGCCTAGCGGGAGGCCCTAGCTCCTACAATGAGCAGTTCTTC.

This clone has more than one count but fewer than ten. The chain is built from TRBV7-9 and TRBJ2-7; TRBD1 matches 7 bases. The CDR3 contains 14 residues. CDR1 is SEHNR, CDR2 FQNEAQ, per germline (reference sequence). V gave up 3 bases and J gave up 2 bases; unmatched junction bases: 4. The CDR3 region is CASSLWDSAYEQYF. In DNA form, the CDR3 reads TGTGCCAGCAGCTTGTGGGACAGTGCCTACGAGCAGTACTTC.

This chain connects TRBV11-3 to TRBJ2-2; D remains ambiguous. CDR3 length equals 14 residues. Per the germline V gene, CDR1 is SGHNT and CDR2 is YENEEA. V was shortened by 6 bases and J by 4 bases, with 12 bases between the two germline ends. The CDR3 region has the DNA TGTGCCAGCAGTTTTTCTTCGGGCACCGGGGAGCTGTTTTTT. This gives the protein CASSFSSGTGELFF.

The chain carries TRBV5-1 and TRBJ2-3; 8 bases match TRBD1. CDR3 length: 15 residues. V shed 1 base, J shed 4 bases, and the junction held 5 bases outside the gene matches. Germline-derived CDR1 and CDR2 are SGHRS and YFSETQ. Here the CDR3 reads CASSLFAGGADTQYF. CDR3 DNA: TGCGCCAGCAGCTTGTTCGCAGGGGGCGCAGATACGCAGTATTTT.